These 3 T cell receptor beta chains were sequenced from one sample in a study of blood T cell repertoires in COVID-19. Sequencing used immunoSEQ multiplex PCR; TCRdb keeps in-frame clones, though not all of them. The table shows 300,000 or so clones, with nearly 90% occurring only once. Sequenced material: PBMCs or T cells enriched from blood (not recorded which). The receptors were sampled from a woman aged 25 to 39 who had recovered from COVID-19.

This chain joins TRBV7-8 and TRBJ1-3, with D possibly TRBD1 on 5 matching bases. Trimming removed 5 bases from V and 4 bases from J, with 21 bases in between. The CDR3 totals 17 residues. CDR1 and CDR2 from the germline V gene are SGHVS and FQNEAQ. The DNA for the CDR3 is TGTGCCAGCAGCGTTGGGACTCCCCCATCGCCGGGAAACACCATATATTTT. Protein sequence: CASSVGTPPSPGNTIYF.

The CDR3 region has the DNA TGCGCCAGCAGCCCCCTGGGGGCCCAGCCCCAGCATTTT. Translated: CASSPLGAQPQHF. This sequence joins TRBV5-1 and TRBJ1-5; tentatively, D is TRBD1 (6 bases). Germline-derived CDR1 and CDR2 are SGHRS and YFSETQ. Trimming pared 4 bases from V and 7 bases from J, leaving 12 bases between. CDR3 length: 13 amino acids.

This chain links TRBV2 with TRBJ2-2; possible D gene TRBD1, 6 bases. Germline V lookup: CDR1 SNHLY, CDR2 FYNNEI. The CDR3 sequence is 14 residues long. The germline V and J ends were trimmed by 7 bases and 0 bases, with 9 bases remaining between them. CDR3 loop: CASTGHSNTGELFF. For the CDR3, the DNA is TGTGCCAGCACGGGACACTCGAACACCGGGGAGCTGTTTTTT. The full variable domain, with the rest looked up from reference TRBV2 and TRBJ2-2, is EPEVTQTPSHQVTQMGQEVILRCVPISNHLYFYWYRQILGQKVEFLVSFYNNEISEKSEIFDDQFSVERPDGSNFTLKIRSTKLEDSAMYFCASTGHSNTGELFFGEGSRLTVL.